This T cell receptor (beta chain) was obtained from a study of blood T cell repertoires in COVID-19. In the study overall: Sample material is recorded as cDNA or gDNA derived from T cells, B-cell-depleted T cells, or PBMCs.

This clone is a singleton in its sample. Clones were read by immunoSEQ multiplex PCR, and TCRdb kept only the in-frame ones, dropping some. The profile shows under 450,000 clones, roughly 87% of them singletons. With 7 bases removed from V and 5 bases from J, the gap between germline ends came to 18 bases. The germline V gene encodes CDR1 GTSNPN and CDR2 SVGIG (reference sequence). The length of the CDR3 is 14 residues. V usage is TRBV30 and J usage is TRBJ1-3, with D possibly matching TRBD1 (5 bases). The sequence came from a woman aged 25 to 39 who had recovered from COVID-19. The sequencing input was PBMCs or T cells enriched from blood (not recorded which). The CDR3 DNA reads TGTGCCTTAAACCAGGGCAACACGAGAAACACCATATATTTT. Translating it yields CALNQGNTRNTIYF.